The 7 T cell receptor beta chains given below trace back to one sample, sequenced in a study of blood T cell repertoires in COVID-19. Some clones are missing from TCRdb's copy, which holds only in-frame ones; the method was immunoSEQ multiplex PCR. In the table there are some 400,000 clones, roughly 92% of which are singletons. The sequenced material came from PBMCs or T cells enriched from blood (not recorded which). The receptors stem from a woman aged 40-49 years who had been exposed to COVID-19.

The rearrangement joins TRBV15 to TRBJ2-5, with 15 nucleotides matching TRBD2. After removal of 5 bases from V and 2 bases from J, the junction contained 6 bases not matched to a gene. The CDR3 extends over 17 amino acids. The V gene's germline CDR1 is LNHNV and CDR2 YYDKDF (reference sequence). CDR3 protein: CATSGGTSGGTQETQYF. DNA of the CDR3: TGTGCCACCAGCGGCGGGACTAGCGGGGGGACTCAAGAGACCCAGTACTTC.

In DNA form, the CDR3 reads TGTGCCAGCAGCTCATGGACTGGAAACAATGAGCAGTTCTTC. As protein: CASSSWTGNNEQFF. This chain joins TRBV7-9 and TRBJ2-1; D is possibly TRBD2 (5 bases). This CDR3 contains 14 residues. CDR1 SEHNR and CDR2 FQNEAQ come from the germline V gene (reference sequence). V was pared by 4 bases and J by 5 bases, with 12 bases between. Full variable domain (missing parts from reference TRBV7-9 and TRBJ2-1): DTGVSQNPRHKITKRGQNVTFRCDPISEHNRLYWYRQTLGQGPEFLTYFQNEAQLEKSRLLSDRFSAERPKGSFSTLEIQRTEQGDSAMYLCASSSWTGNNEQFFGPGTRLTVL.

There are a few counts of this clone. The chain combines TRBV10-1 with TRBJ2-2; possibly TRBD1 for D (5 bases). V shed 3 bases and J shed 6 bases, with 8 bases lying between them. The CDR3 has 13 residues. The germline CDR1 and CDR2 sequences are WNHNN and SYGVQD (reference sequence). CDR3 region: CASSERGSGELFF. The CDR3 region has the DNA TGCGCCAGCAGTGAAAGGGGCTCCGGGGAGCTGTTTTTT.

This chain links TRBV18 with TRBJ1-2, with TRBD1 matching over 10 bases. The CDR3 loop spans 14 amino acids. V trimming: 3 bases; J trimming: 3 bases; junction bases outside the gene matches: 1. In germline, CDR1 is KGHSH, CDR2 LQKENI. Here the CDR3 reads CASSPGTGDYGYTF. For the CDR3, the DNA is TGTGCCAGCTCACCCGGGACAGGGGACTATGGCTACACCTTC.

This clone was recorded once. The chain joins TRBV18 to TRBJ1-1; 8 positions match TRBD1. Germline V lookup: CDR1 KGHSH, CDR2 LQKENI. The J segment lost 5 bases and the V segment lost 2 bases, leaving 4 bases of the junction unmatched. This CDR3 has 14 amino acids. CDR3 nucleotides: TGTGCCAGCTCACCAATGCAGGGGGCGACTGAAGCTTTCTTT. This gives the protein CASSPMQGATEAFF.

V usage is TRBV5-1 and J usage is TRBJ1-4, with 9 bases matching TRBD1. The CDR3 totals 14 residues. Germline V gene data show CDR1 as SGHRS and CDR2 as YFSETQ. The ends lost 4 bases at V and 6 bases at J; junction bases unmatched: 4. The CDR3 sequence: CASSLWTGDEKLFF. CDR3 in DNA: TGCGCCAGCAGCCTCTGGACAGGGGATGAAAAACTGTTTTTT.

The chain recombines TRBV19 with TRBJ2-1, with TRBD2 matching over 9 bases. Germline values: CDR1 LNHDA, CDR2 SQIVND (reference sequence). The ends lost 7 bases at V and 8 bases at J; junction bases unmatched: 9. The CDR3 runs to 14 residues. CDR3: CASTPASGIYEQFF. The DNA of the CDR3 is TGTGCCAGTACCCCGGCTAGCGGGATCTATGAGCAGTTCTTC.